The clone carrying this TCR beta chain has a single count. Germline CDR1 is KGHDR and CDR2 is SFDVKD. The V gene lost 10 bases and the J gene lost 0 bases, with 22 bases spanning the gap. The CDR3 is made up of 17 amino acids. The table came from immunoSEQ multiplex PCR; TCRdb's copy has only in-frame clones and leaves some out. The sample yields 170,000 or so clones, about 90% seen once. This sample stems from a study of control samples from healthy donors and cancer patients. The gene calls are TRBV24-1 and TRBJ2-3; unclear D gene. Sequenced: blood. This receptor was taken from a middle-aged woman in good health. The CDR3 sequence: CATRVRRKLSSTDTQYF. CDR3 nucleotides: TGTGCCACGAGAGTTCGGAGAAAACTTTCTAGCACAGATACGCAGTATTTT.